The sequence of this T cell receptor (beta chain) was determined in a study of blood T cell repertoires in COVID-19. Whole-study context: The United States, Italy and Spain provided the acute and convalescent COVID-19 samples. T cells, B-cell-depleted T cells, or PBMCs supplied cDNA or gDNA.

From germline, CDR1 is LGHNA and CDR2 YSLEER. V trimming: 3 bases; J trimming: 3 bases; junction bases outside the gene matches: 3. The CDR3 runs 15 residues. As originally analysed: Nucleated cell counts were estimated from reference gene primer amplification. The repertoire was sequenced with immunoSEQ multiplex PCR; TCRdb's copy has only in-frame clones and lacks some. Clone size and V and J calls were adopted from that table, with D and trimming inferred from the DNA. The sample holds 220,000 or so clones; approximately 81% are singletons and the top ten take just under 20%. This sequence joins TRBV4-3 and TRBJ1-2; TRBD1 agrees at 11 bases. This TCR derives from a young man with active or convalescent COVID-19. Input material: peripheral blood. This CDR3 reads CASSQGQGVDYGYTF. The CDR3 bases are TGCGCCAGCAGCCAGGGACAGGGGGTTGACTATGGCTACACCTTC.